The 25 T cell receptor beta chains below come from one sample, sequenced in a study of shared clonotypes between healthy human individuals. TCRdb's copy holds only in-frame clones and misses some; the assay was immunoSEQ multiplex PCR. The data hold millions of clones, with roughly 94% observed a single time. Sequencing was carried out using naive CD4+ T cells sorted from blood. Subset defined: CD45RA+ positively selected. The receptors shown here come from a man aged 18 to 35 in good health.

This clone was seen a single time. Since a much larger clone is just one base distant, this may be a read error. Other DNA sequences in this specimen translate into the identical CDR3. V is TRBV30 and J is TRBJ1-1; no reliable D call. In germline, CDR1 is GTSNPN, CDR2 SVGIG (reference sequence). The CDR3 consists of 11 residues. CDR3 DNA: TGTGCCTGGAGTGTTTACACTGAGGCTTTCTTT. It encodes CAWSVYTEAFF.

The V and J genes are TRBV11-2 and TRBJ2-2, with 7 positions matching TRBD2. After removal of 5 bases from V and 4 bases from J, the junction contained 7 bases not matched to a gene. The CDR3 extends over 15 amino acids. Germline V CDR1 and CDR2: SGHAT, FQNNGV. The DNA for the CDR3 is TGTGCCAGCAGCACTAGCGAGTTTAGCACCGGGGAGCTGTTTTTT. It translates to CASSTSEFSTGELFF.

This rearrangement joins TRBV4-3 to TRBJ1-2; TRBD1 aligns across 7 bases. V lost 1 base to trimming and J lost 2 bases; unmatched junction nucleotides: 7. CDR3 length equals 16 residues. CDR1 and CDR2 (germline): LGHNA, YSLEER. In DNA form, the CDR3 reads TGCGCCAGCAGCCAAGGGGACAGAGCACCAAACTATGGCTACACCTTC. It encodes CASSQGDRAPNYGYTF.

The chain employs TRBV6-1 and TRBJ1-6; TRBD1 matches at 9 bases. V was pared by 3 bases and J by 3 bases, with 6 bases of the junction left unmatched. Germline values: CDR1 MNHNS, CDR2 SASEGT. The CDR3 length is 17 residues. In DNA, the CDR3 is TGTGCCAGCAGTGACGGGGACAGGGCTCGCTATAATTCACCCCTCCACTTT. This codes for CASSDGDRARYNSPLHF.

This chain uses TRBV7-2 with TRBJ2-3; D gene ambiguous. The CDR3 is 15 residues long. V shed 1 base and J shed 1 base, with 9 bases lying between them. The germline V gene encodes CDR1 SGHTA and CDR2 FQGNSA. The chain's CDR3 is CASSLEAGRTDTQYF. Written as DNA, the CDR3 is TGTGCCAGCAGCTTAGAGGCTGGACGCACAGATACGCAGTATTTT.

The sample holds one count of this clone. The genes are TRBV9 and TRBJ1-6, with 10 bases lining up with TRBD1. The V gene's germline CDR1 is SGDLS and CDR2 YYNGEE. Losses at the gene ends were 4 bases for V and 14 bases for J; bases not matched to a gene: 15. This CDR3 is built from 16 residues. The CDR3 protein is CASSRGYGTGVFALHF. In DNA, the CDR3 is TGTGCCAGCAGCCGGGGGTACGGGACAGGGGTTTTCGCCCTCCACTTT.

V usage is TRBV7-6 and J usage is TRBJ1-4; no firm D call. This CDR3 has 15 residues. Germline loops: CDR1 SGHVS, CDR2 FNYEAQ. The V gene lost 1 base and the J gene lost 1 base, with 7 bases spanning the gap. The CDR3 region has the DNA TGTGCCAGCAGCTTAGTGGCCAGAACTAATGAAAAACTGTTTTTT. It yields the protein CASSLVARTNEKLFF.

This clone was observed a single time. The gene calls are TRBV2 and TRBJ2-3; 10 nucleotides match TRBD2. Germline values: CDR1 SNHLY, CDR2 FYNNEI. This CDR3 has 15 amino acids. The CDR3 DNA sequence: TGTGCAGGAGGCAGGGCTAGCGGGAGTCCAGATACGCAGTATTTT. Its protein product is CAGGRASGSPDTQYF. Looking up the rest from reference TRBV2 and TRBJ2-3 gives the full variable domain: EPEVTQTPSHQVTQMGQEVILRCVPISNHLYFYWYRQILGQKVEFLVSFYNNEISEKSEIFDDQFSVERPDGSNFTLKIRSTKLEDSAMYFCAGGRASGSPDTQYFGPGTRLTVL.

This clone occurred once. J is TRBJ2-7 and V is TRBV5-4; D remains ambiguous. Trimming took off 2 bases at V and 3 bases at J, with 9 bases between the two ends. The V gene's germline CDR1 is SGHNT and CDR2 YYREEE (reference sequence). The CDR3 consists of 13 residues. CDR3 bases: TGTGCCAGCAGCTTTGGGCAGGACTACGAGCAGTACTTC. This encodes CASSFGQDYEQYF. Drawing the rest from reference TRBV5-4 and TRBJ2-7, the complete variable domain is ETGVTQSPTHLIKTRGQQVTLRCSSQSGHNTVSWYQQALGQGPQFIFQYYREEENGRGNFPPRFSGLQFPNYSSELNVNALELDDSALYLCASSFGQDYEQYFGPGTRLTVT.

J is TRBJ2-6 and V is TRBV5-6, with a weak D call TRBD1 (6 bases). Between the trimmed V and J ends, which lost 0 bases and 0 bases, there was a span of 10 bases. CDR1 SGHDT and CDR2 YYEEEE come from the germline V gene. The CDR3 contains 17 residues. CDR3 sequence reads: CASSLDRDSSGANVLTF. CDR3 nucleotide sequence: TGTGCCAGCAGCTTGGACAGGGATTCCTCTGGGGCCAACGTCCTGACTTTC.

In nucleotides, the CDR3 is TGTGCCTGGAGTCAAGGGGGCGGAGAAAAACTGTTTTTT. Amino acid sequence: CAWSQGGGEKLFF. The chain uses TRBV30 and TRBJ1-4; TRBD1 matches at 7 bases. With V trimmed by 2 bases and J by 8 bases, 5 bases remained unmatched. In germline, CDR1 is GTSNPN, CDR2 SVGIG (reference sequence). The CDR3 runs to 13 residues.

CDR3 in DNA: TGTGCCAGCAGTTTATTGGAGGACTCTGGCAAAAACATTCAGTACTTC. It specifies CASSLLEDSGKNIQYF. The chain links TRBV28 to TRBJ2-4; D is perhaps TRBD2 (5 bases). V lost 1 base, J lost 3 bases, and 13 bases lay in between. This CDR3 has 16 amino acids. Per germline, CDR1 MDHEN and CDR2 SYDVKM. The full variable domain, with the rest looked up from reference TRBV28 and TRBJ2-4, is DVKVTQSSRYLVKRTGEKVFLECVQDMDHENMFWYRQDPGLGLRLIYFSYDVKMKEKGDIPEGYSVSREKKERFSLILESASTNQTSMYLCASSLLEDSGKNIQYFGAGTRLSVL.

This chain connects TRBV5-5 to TRBJ1-1; D is unclear. V was clipped by 0 bases and J by 4 bases, with 13 bases between them. Germline V gene lookup returns CDR1 SGHKS and CDR2 YYEKEE (reference sequence). This CDR3 spans 15 amino acids. The CDR3 loop reads CASSLESGWATEAFF. The CDR3 DNA reads TGTGCCAGCAGCTTGGAGTCAGGCTGGGCCACTGAAGCTTTCTTT.

For this clone: This sample includes further DNA sequences coding for the same CDR3. This sequence joins TRBV20-1 and TRBJ2-3; D remains unclear. The V gene's germline CDR1 is DFQATT and CDR2 SNEGSKA (reference sequence). The CDR3 has 11 residues. V shed 5 bases and J shed 4 bases, with 7 bases lying between them. The chain's CDR3 is CSARVADTQYF. CDR3 DNA: TGCAGTGCTCGAGTTGCAGATACGCAGTATTTT.

This rearrangement joins TRBV18 to TRBJ2-5, with a possible D match to TRBD2 (5 bases). CDR3 length: 12 amino acids. V shed 6 bases and J shed 5 bases, with 10 bases lying between them. Per the germline V gene, CDR1 is KGHSH and CDR2 is LQKENI. The CDR3 is CASSPLAETQYF. The CDR3 nucleotides read TGTGCCAGCTCCCCCTTAGCGGAGACCCAGTACTTC.

The chain recombines TRBV28 with TRBJ2-5; maybe TRBD1 (5 bases). V was pared by 6 bases and J by 3 bases, with 14 bases between. CDR1 and CDR2 (germline): MDHEN, SYDVKM. This CDR3 comprises 14 residues. As DNA, the CDR3 is TGTGCCAGCAGCCGGCTCAGGGTGGAAGAGACCCAGTACTTC. Translated: CASSRLRVEETQYF.

About this clone: Other DNA sequences in this sample translate to the same CDR3. J is TRBJ2-5 and V is TRBV18; perhaps TRBD2 as D (5 bases). The CDR3 extends over 13 amino acids. Trimming cost V 2 bases and J 4 bases, with 8 bases left between them. Germline CDR1 KGHSH, CDR2 LQKENI. The DNA for the CDR3 is TGTGCCAGCTCACCATCGGCGGGAGAGACCCAGTACTTC. As protein: CASSPSAGETQYF.

A word on this clone: This specimen includes other DNA sequences encoding the same CDR3. V is TRBV7-2 and J is TRBJ1-2, with D uncertain. Germline CDR1 is SGHTA and CDR2 is FQGNSA. The CDR3 has 12 residues. The V and J ends lost 5 bases and 2 bases respectively, with 6 bases between them. The CDR3 spells CASSPYNYGYTF. CDR3 DNA sequence: TGTGCCAGCAGCCCATACAACTATGGCTACACCTTC.

This chain joins TRBV7-9 and TRBJ2-1; possible D gene TRBD2, 6 bases. The CDR3 contains 18 residues. Germline V gene lookup returns CDR1 SEHNR and CDR2 FQNEAQ (reference sequence). V was cut by 5 bases and J by 4 bases, with 24 bases left in between. CDR3 nucleotide sequence: TGTGCCAGCAGCCCTCAAAATAGACTAGTACAGCTTTACAATGAGCAGTTCTTC. Protein: CASSPQNRLVQLYNEQFF.

The rearrangement links TRBV7-2 to TRBJ1-3; no clear D gene. The V gene's germline CDR1 is SGHTA and CDR2 FQGNSA. The CDR3 covers 17 residues. V was pared by 1 base and J by 0 bases, with 13 bases between. The CDR3 here is CASSLVSGSLSGNTIYF. In DNA, the CDR3 is TGTGCCAGCAGCTTAGTTTCGGGGTCTCTCTCTGGAAACACCATATATTTT.

The CDR3: CASSLETGGDNRQPQHF. For the CDR3, the DNA is TGTGCCAGCAGCTTAGAGACAGGGGGGGACAATCGTCAGCCCCAGCATTTT. The genes are TRBV7-9 and TRBJ1-5, with 9 bases fitting TRBD1. The CDR3 spans 17 residues. With V trimmed by 1 base and J by 6 bases, 10 bases remained unmatched. Looked up from germline, CDR1 is SEHNR and CDR2 is FQNEAQ (reference sequence).

This clone has only one observation. The chain carries TRBV6-1 and TRBJ1-1; no clear D. The V gene's germline CDR1 is MNHNS and CDR2 SASEGT. V was clipped by 4 bases and J by 6 bases, with 9 bases between them. The CDR3 length is 12 residues. DNA of the CDR3: TGTGCCAGCAGTGCCGCTTGGGCTGAAGCTTTCTTT. Translating gives CASSAAWAEAFF.

The V gene is TRBV27, the J gene TRBJ2-3; D may be TRBD2 (6 bases). The CDR3 spans 18 residues. Between the trimmed V and J ends, which lost 2 bases and 0 bases, there was a span of 18 bases. In germline, CDR1 is MNHEY, CDR2 SMNVEV (reference sequence). This chain's CDR3 is CASSLRGTGGTSTDTQYF. CDR3 DNA sequence: TGTGCCAGCAGTTTACGGGGGACTGGGGGTACTAGCACAGATACGCAGTATTTT.

The chain has TRBV6-1 and TRBJ2-5, with D possibly being TRBD2 (6 bases). Trimming stripped 3 bases from V and 2 bases from J, with 19 bases between. The CDR3 is 17 residues long. CDR1 is MNHNS, CDR2 SASEGT, per germline. CDR3 DNA: TGTGCCAGCAGTGAGGGAGCGGGTTTCGGGGGACAAGAGACCCAGTACTTC. It yields the protein CASSEGAGFGGQETQYF.

J is TRBJ2-7 and V is TRBV11-2; no clear D. The CDR3 sequence is 14 residues long. Germline V lookup: CDR1 SGHAT, CDR2 FQNNGV. Trimming removed 1 base at V and 3 bases at J, with 10 bases between. The CDR3 DNA is TGTGCCAGCAGCTTAGCCCAAAGATACTACGAGCAGTACTTC. Its protein product is CASSLAQRYYEQYF.